Below, 13 T cell receptor beta chains from the same sample are listed, as sequenced in a study of cytomegalovirus exposure and HLA in healthy donors. The PCR made use of 60 Vbeta and 13 Jbeta primers. Clones were read by immunoSEQ multiplex PCR, and TCRdb kept only the in-frame ones, dropping some. The repertoire holds about 130,000 clones, with 70% to 85% as singletons. The sample was PBMCs. The source is a woman in her sixties or seventies in good health and CMV-seropositive.

CDR3 residues: CASSLLAGEETQYF. For the CDR3, the DNA is TGTGCCAGCAGCTTGTTAGCGGGGGAAGAGACCCAGTACTTC. The chain links TRBV5-6 to TRBJ2-5; 9 positions agree with TRBD2. The CDR3 is 14 amino acids. V lost 1 base, J lost 3 bases, and 1 base stayed unmatched. CDR1 and CDR2 from the germline V gene are SGHDT and YYEEEE.

The V call is TRBV2, the J call TRBJ2-7, with 11 bases aligning to TRBD2. The CDR3 loop spans 16 amino acids. Germline V gene data show CDR1 as SNHLY and CDR2 as FYNNEI. V lost 5 bases and J lost 5; bases outside the gene matches: 11. CDR3 DNA: TGTGCCAGCAGTTCCCTCGGGCTAGCGGGGGGCGACGAGCAGTACTTC. Encoded protein: CASSSLGLAGGDEQYF.

Worth noting for this clone: One junction end does not reproduce the germline sequence, and a read error may be involved. The V call is TRBV7-9, the J call TRBJ2-1; 13 bases map to TRBD2. This CDR3 spans 16 amino acids. Germline assignment: CDR1 SEHNR and CDR2 FQNEAQ (reference sequence). CDR3 residues: CSSSFRTSGGDNEQFF. The CDR3 coding sequence is TGTTCCAGCAGCTTCAGGACTAGCGGGGGAGACAATGAGCAGTTCTTC.

The rearrangement links TRBV11-2 to TRBJ1-3; D gene ambiguous. The CDR3 is made up of 15 amino acids. In germline, CDR1 is SGHAT, CDR2 FQNNGV. V was pared by 5 bases and J by 2 bases, with 13 bases between. CDR3 sequence: CASSPGRGAGNTIYF. In DNA form, the CDR3 reads TGTGCCAGCAGCCCCGGCCGGGGAGCTGGAAACACCATATATTTT.

This clone came up once. V and J are TRBV2 and TRBJ2-7; TRBD2 might be the D (5 bases). Germline V gene lookup returns CDR1 SNHLY and CDR2 FYNNEI. This CDR3 region has 12 residues. Trimming took off 6 bases at V and 2 bases at J, with 8 bases between the two ends. CDR3 residues: CASRDSTYEQYF. CDR3 DNA: TGTGCCAGCAGGGACTCCACCTACGAGCAGTACTTC.

The table lists this clone with a count of one. The chain links TRBV5-1 to TRBJ1-1, with D unresolved. V was clipped by 4 bases and J by 5 bases, with 15 bases between them. Germline V CDR1 and CDR2: SGHRS, YFSETQ. There are 14 residues in the CDR3. CDR3 nucleotide sequence: TGCGCCAGCAGCAGTGCCGAGGCCGGAACTGAAGCTTTCTTT. Its protein is CASSSAEAGTEAFF.

The chain is built from TRBV7-2 and TRBJ2-5, with 7 bases aligning to TRBD2. The tail of the sequence fits TRBJ2-7 better, so the J call may be wrong. CDR3 length: 13 amino acids. Looked up from germline, CDR1 is SGHTA and CDR2 is FQGNSA. CDR3 sequence reads: CASSPPWGGEQYF. The DNA of the CDR3 is TGTGCCAGCAGTCCGCCATGGGGGGGCGAGCAGTACTTC.

The chain combines TRBV7-3 with TRBJ1-1, with 7 bases that match TRBD1. Germline assignment: CDR1 SGHTA and CDR2 FQGTGA. With 6 bases clipped from V and 4 bases from J, the junction kept 11 bases outside the gene matches. The CDR3 has 15 amino acids. This CDR3 is CASSSTQTGATEAFF. Written as DNA, the CDR3 is TGTGCCAGCAGTTCCACCCAAACAGGGGCCACTGAAGCTTTCTTT. Full variable domain (remainder filled in from reference TRBV7-3 and TRBJ1-1): GAGVSQTPSNKVTEKGKYVELRCDPISGHTALYWYRQSLGQGPEFLIYFQGTGAADDSGLPNDRFFAVRPEGSVSTLKIQRTERGDSAVYLCASSSTQTGATEAFFGQGTRLTVV.

This clone was detected a few times. The chain couples TRBV7-3 to TRBJ1-1, with a weak D call TRBD1 (5 bases). CDR1 SGHTA and CDR2 FQGTGA come from the germline V gene. This CDR3 is 15 amino acids long. V lost 0 bases, J lost 6 bases, and 14 bases lay in between. CDR3 in amino acids: CASSLTDSTVSEAFF. CDR3 coding DNA: TGTGCCAGCAGCTTAACAGACAGCACCGTGTCTGAAGCTTTCTTT.

The J gene is TRBJ2-1, the V gene TRBV27; 9 bases are shared with TRBD2. Germline V gene sequence: CDR1 MNHEY, CDR2 SMNVEV (reference sequence). The length of the CDR3 is 15 residues. The trim removed 3 bases at V and 12 bases at J, leaving 12 bases unmatched. CDR3 sequence (DNA): TGTGCCAGCAGTTTCAGGGCGGGGGGGCCAAGAGGGCAGTTCTTC. Its protein is CASSFRAGGPRGQFF.

This clone was observed a few times. V gene TRBV19 combines with J gene TRBJ2-7, with 8 bases matching TRBD2. Germline V gives CDR1 LNHDA, CDR2 SQIVND (reference sequence). V lost 5 bases, J lost 3 bases, and 9 bases stayed unmatched. The CDR3 totals 15 residues. The CDR3 DNA follows: TGTGCCAGTAGTCCCCCGGGGGGGGTGGTCTACGAGCAGTACTTC. Its protein is CASSPPGGVVYEQYF. Using reference TRBV19 and TRBJ2-7 for the parts outside the CDR3, the full variable domain is DGGITQSPKYLFRKEGQNVTLSCEQNLNHDAMYWYRQDPGQGLRLIYYSQIVNDFQKGDIAEGYSVSREKKESFPLTVTSAQKNPTAFYLCASSPPGGVVYEQYFGPGTRLTVT.

This clone was seen a few times. The V call is TRBV7-8, the J call TRBJ1-6; weak D call: TRBD1 (5 bases). Germline CDR1 reads SGHVS; CDR2 reads FQNEAQ. V was clipped by 5 bases and J by 6 bases, with 17 bases between them. This CDR3 region has 16 residues. The CDR3 spells CASSPPPGPVNSPLHF. The CDR3 DNA is TGTGCCAGCAGCCCGCCCCCAGGGCCCGTTAATTCACCCCTCCACTTT.

The chain uses TRBV29-1 and TRBJ1-1; 11 positions match TRBD1. Germline assignment: CDR1 SQVTM and CDR2 ANQGSEA. J gave up 4 bases and V 4 bases, and 2 bases lay outside the gene matches. The CDR3 extends over 13 amino acids. The chain's CDR3 is CSVGDRGATEAFF. The CDR3 DNA reads as TGCAGCGTTGGGGACAGGGGGGCCACTGAAGCTTTCTTT.